This TCR beta chain was retrieved from a study of cytotoxic CD8 clonotypes in ibrutinib-treated CLL. Findings of the study overall: Clonality grew at ibrutinib response; at progression, it decreased back toward baseline. Patients showed higher baseline clonality than age-matched healthy donors, and it tracked circulating CD8+ T-cell counts.

J lost 2 bases, V lost 5 bases, and 15 bases had no gene match. This CDR3 has 19 amino acids. Germline CDR1 LGHNT, CDR2 FRNRAP. About this clone: What it binds is not known.

Extraction of around 2 micrograms of genomic DNA from cryopreserved PBMCs supplied material for TCR beta libraries. TCRdb's copy holds only in-frame clones and misses some; the assay was immunoSEQ multiplex PCR. The sample carries around 330,000 clones, 67% recorded once. The V call is TRBV12-5, the J call TRBJ2-5, with 12 nucleotides matching TRBD2. The specimen was PBMCs, collected after 36 months of ibrutinib treatment. The TCR was taken from a human donor with chronic lymphocytic leukemia. CDR3 bases: TGTGCTAGTGGTCTTTGGCCTCCCTCTAGCGGGGGGGAACAAGAGACCCAGTACTTC. Protein: CASGLWPPSSGGEQETQYF.